What follows is one T cell receptor beta chain and its context. Some clones are missing from TCRdb's copy, which holds only in-frame ones; the method was immunoSEQ multiplex PCR. Counted here are 64,000 or so clones, around 90% occurring once; the ten biggest clones make up around 1.7%. These data are taken from a study of control samples from healthy donors and cancer patients. Sequencing input: PBMCs. The sequence was obtained from a middle-aged man with colorectal cancer.

CDR3 DNA: TGTGCCAGCAGCTTGACCGGGACAGGGTTTCAGCCCCAGCATTTT. It yields the protein CASSLTGTGFQPQHF. The gene calls are TRBV7-3 and TRBJ1-5; 9 nucleotides line up with TRBD1. Germline V gene sequence: CDR1 SGHTA, CDR2 FQGTGA. V trimming: 3 bases; J trimming: 6 bases; junction bases outside the gene matches: 6. The CDR3 is 15 residues long.